The T cell receptor beta chain under discussion was sequenced for a study of CD8+CD57+ T cells in acquired aplastic anemia. In the study overall: On average, sorted CD4+ and CD8+ cells gave about 2.9 ug of DNA.

Genomic DNA constituted the template upon which TCR beta VDJ and CDR3 profiling was performed. TCRdb fed the reads into MiXCR, producing one record per CDR3 protein. Of under 200,000 distinct CDR3 sequences detected, less than 60% appear once; the ten largest clones hold 2.5% to 3.5%. Individuals selected for sequencing had exhibited CD8+CD57+ cell expansion on flow cytometry. None of the patients had been given any therapy when their blood was sampled. The study's findings and limits: Researchers report that twenty-nine CD8+ CDR3 sequences appeared in both patients and controls. Controls and patients did not differ significantly in CD8+ Simpson's diversity.

This clonotype was detected a few times. Its matching antigen is unknown. With V trimmed by 6 bases and J by 2 bases, 4 bases remained unmatched. The CDR3 covers 14 residues. Germline CDR1 reads SNHLY; CDR2 reads FYNNEI. This chain connects TRBV2 to TRBJ1-2, with 9 positions matching TRBD1. The sample comprised sorted CD4+, CD8+, or CD8+CD57+ T cells (not recorded which) from PBMCs. The source of this sequence is a human donor with aplastic anemia. CDR3 sequence: CASREDRGNYGYTF. DNA for the CDR3: TGTGCCAGCAGGGAGGACAGGGGAAACTATGGCTACACCTTC.